The 19 T cell receptor beta chains below come from one sample, sequenced in a study of cytomegalovirus exposure and HLA in healthy donors. PCR involved 60 Vbeta and 13 Jbeta primers. The protocol was immunoSEQ multiplex PCR, while the TCRdb copy is restricted to in-frame clones and leaves out a portion. The sample yields under 200,000 clones, around 76% seen once. Sequenced material: PBMCs. The receptors here all came from a woman aged 25 to 45 in good health and CMV-seropositive.

This clone was found once. This rearrangement joins TRBV9 to TRBJ2-3; D remains ambiguous. CDR1 SGDLS and CDR2 YYNGEE come from the germline V gene. The V and J ends lost 6 bases and 0 bases respectively, with 14 bases between them. CDR3 length: 15 residues. CDR3 in DNA: TGTGCCAGCACCGTCACAGCCAGTAGCACAGATACGCAGTATTTT. This translates into CASTVTASSTDTQYF.

J is TRBJ1-2 and V is TRBV9; D may be TRBD1 (6 bases). V shed 3 bases and J shed 8 bases, with 17 bases lying between them. This CDR3 has 14 residues. CDR1 is SGDLS, CDR2 YYNGEE, per germline. DNA of the CDR3: TGTGCCAGCAGCGAAACAGGGAATCCGGGGGGCTACACCTTC. Its protein is CASSETGNPGGYTF.

The V call is TRBV5-1, the J call TRBJ2-6, with D possibly TRBD2 on 6 matching bases. This CDR3 region has 17 residues. V gave up 7 bases and J gave up 0 bases, with 17 bases separating them. Germline CDR1 reads SGHRS; CDR2 reads YFSETQ. The CDR3 DNA reads as TGCGCCAGCTCTAGCGTGCAGGGTTTCTCTGGGGCCAACGTCCTGACTTTC. Translated, it gives CASSSVQGFSGANVLTF. The variable domain in full, completed from reference TRBV5-1 and TRBJ2-6, reads KAGVTQTPRYLIKTRGQQVTLSCSPISGHRSVSWYQQTPGQGLQFLFEYFSETQRNKGNFPGRFSGRQFSNSRSEMNVSTLELGDSALYLCASSSVQGFSGANVLTFGAGSRLTVL.

In nucleotides, the CDR3 is TGTGCCAGCCGACAGGTGCGCATTGGTAATTCACCCCTCCACTTT. Translation gives CASRQVRIGNSPLHF. This chain connects TRBV28 to TRBJ1-6; tentative D call: TRBD1 (6 bases). V lost 8 bases, J lost 6 bases, and 17 bases lay in between. The CDR3 is made up of 15 amino acids. Germline values: CDR1 MDHEN, CDR2 SYDVKM.

The V and J genes are TRBV6-5 and TRBJ2-3; possibly TRBD1 for D (7 bases). The V and J ends lost 8 bases and 10 bases respectively, with 13 bases between them. Germline V gene data show CDR1 as MNHEY and CDR2 as SVGAGI. The CDR3 contains 11 residues. Here the CDR3 reads CASSRGASQYF. The CDR3 nucleotides read TGTGCCAGCTCCAGGGGGGCTTCGCAGTATTTT.

V usage is TRBV5-6 and J usage is TRBJ2-1; 11 positions agree with TRBD2. Germline V gene data show CDR1 as SGHDT and CDR2 as YYEEEE. Unmatched junction bases numbered 5, after V lost 0 bases and J lost 12 bases. The CDR3 contains 14 residues. This CDR3 reads CASSLGTSGSRQFF. CDR3 DNA sequence: TGTGCCAGCAGCTTGGGTACTAGCGGGAGTAGGCAGTTCTTC.

The gene calls are TRBV7-8 and TRBJ2-7; TRBD1 matches at 9 bases. Germline lookup yields CDR1 SGHVS and CDR2 FQNEAQ. V shed 5 bases and J 7 bases; nucleotides not matched to a gene: 9. This CDR3 comprises 14 residues. The CDR3 region has the DNA TGTGCCAGCAGCCCTCGGGACAGGGTCCGGGAGCAGTACTTC. Its translation: CASSPRDRVREQYF.

The CDR3: CASSYSRQGDYGYTF. DNA for the CDR3: TGTGCCAGCAGTTACTCCCGACAGGGTGACTATGGCTACACCTTC. The V and J genes are TRBV6-5 and TRBJ1-2; 7 bases are shared with TRBD1. CDR1 and CDR2 from the germline V gene are MNHEY and SVGAGI. This CDR3 is 15 amino acids long. V gave up 0 bases and J gave up 3 bases; unmatched junction bases: 4.

This clone was seen once. The chain uses TRBV7-9 and TRBJ1-6; 9 nucleotides line up with TRBD1. The J segment lost 5 bases and the V segment lost 5 bases, leaving 10 bases of the junction unmatched. CDR1 and CDR2 (germline): SEHNR, FQNEAQ (reference sequence). This CDR3 has 17 residues. The CDR3, as DNA: TGTGCCAGCAGCCAAGGGAGGGGGACAGGGCATAATTCACCCCTCCACTTT. Amino acids: CASSQGRGTGHNSPLHF. Complete variable domain (other parts from reference TRBV7-9 and TRBJ1-6): DTGVSQNPRHKITKRGQNVTFRCDPISEHNRLYWYRQTLGQGPEFLTYFQNEAQLEKSRLLSDRFSAERPKGSFSTLEIQRTEQGDSAMYLCASSQGRGTGHNSPLHFGNGTRLTVT.

This rearrangement joins TRBV5-6 to TRBJ2-1, with a possible D match to TRBD2 (5 bases). This CDR3 region has 17 residues. Trimming left V 5 bases short and J 0 bases short, with 18 bases between. CDR1 is SGHDT, CDR2 YYEEEE, per germline. As DNA, the CDR3 is TGTGCCAGCAGTTTCCGCCAGCGGCAGATCTCCTACAATGAGCAGTTCTTC. It encodes CASSFRQRQISYNEQFF.

The table lists this clone with a few counts. The genes are TRBV29-1 and TRBJ2-5; no clear D gene. Trimming removed 2 bases at V and 3 bases at J, with 13 bases between. Germline V gives CDR1 SQVTM, CDR2 ANQGSEA. The CDR3 spans 14 residues. For the CDR3, the DNA is TGCAGCGTTGAATCTAGTTGGCTCGAAGAGACCCAGTACTTC. Its protein is CSVESSWLEETQYF.

This clone was detected only once. This chain's CDR3 is CASSRTGSTTNEKLFF. Here the CDR3 DNA reads TGTGCCAGCAGCCGGACAGGGAGTACGACTAATGAAAAACTGTTTTTT. The J gene is TRBJ1-4, the V gene TRBV6-4; 8 nucleotides line up with TRBD1. The CDR3 sequence is 16 residues long. The J segment lost 2 bases and the V segment lost 6 bases, leaving 8 bases of the junction unmatched. Germline V CDR1 and CDR2: MRHNA, SNTAGT.

V is TRBV2 and J is TRBJ1-3, with D unclear. The CDR3 length is 16 residues. With 7 bases removed from V and 0 bases from J, the gap between germline ends came to 16 bases. Germline V gene data show CDR1 as SNHLY and CDR2 as FYNNEI. The CDR3 protein is CASTRGGFGSGNTIYF. For the CDR3, the DNA is TGTGCCAGCACGAGAGGCGGCTTCGGCTCTGGAAACACCATATATTTT.

This rearrangement joins TRBV14 to TRBJ2-1, with a weak D call TRBD2 (6 bases). The germline V gene has CDR1 SGHDN and CDR2 FVKESK. V lost 1 base and J lost 7, with 20 bases in between. The CDR3 spans 17 residues. The CDR3 DNA reads TGTGCCAGCAGCCAAGTGTTTCGGGAGATCTTTAGTAATGAGCAGTTCTTC. Translating gives CASSQVFREIFSNEQFF.

The J gene is TRBJ2-6, the V gene TRBV19, with D possibly TRBD1 on 5 matching bases. The V gene lost 2 bases and the J gene lost 5 bases, with 22 bases spanning the gap. Germline CDR1 reads LNHDA; CDR2 reads SQIVND (reference sequence). This CDR3 contains 19 residues. The CDR3 sequence is CASSIWHETATLRANVLTF. CDR3 bases: TGTGCCAGTAGTATATGGCACGAGACAGCCACATTAAGGGCCAACGTCCTGACTTTC.

The chain joins TRBV4-3 to TRBJ1-4, with 9 bases aligning to TRBD1. CDR3 length equals 16 residues. Per the germline V gene, CDR1 is LGHNA and CDR2 is YSLEER. V dropped 4 bases and J dropped 8; count of bases not matched to a gene: 11. CDR3 sequence reads: CASSPRTGAGGEKLFF. The CDR3 coding sequence is TGCGCCAGCAGCCCCAGGACAGGGGCGGGAGGAGAAAAACTGTTTTTT.

About this clone itself: Different DNA sequences within this sample yield the same CDR3. V usage is TRBV10-3 and J usage is TRBJ1-1; TRBD1 is a possible D gene (5 bases). The V gene's germline CDR1 is ENHRY and CDR2 SYGVKD. The CDR3 loop spans 13 amino acids. V was pared by 3 bases and J by 3 bases, with 8 bases between. CDR3 nucleotide sequence: TGTGCCATCAGTGACGGGGGAGACACTGAAGCTTTCTTT. This sequence encodes CAISDGGDTEAFF.

This clone was counted a few times. The chain uses TRBV7-9 and TRBJ1-5; D call uncertain. V lost 4 bases and J lost 6, with 13 bases in between. The CDR3 has 14 residues. Germline CDR1 reads SEHNR; CDR2 reads FQNEAQ (reference sequence). This chain's CDR3 is CASSSGSPGQPQHF. Here the CDR3 DNA reads TGTGCCAGCAGCTCCGGGTCCCCGGGTCAGCCCCAGCATTTT. Using reference TRBV7-9 and TRBJ1-5 for the parts outside the CDR3, the full variable domain is DTGVSQNPRHKITKRGQNVTFRCDPISEHNRLYWYRQTLGQGPEFLTYFQNEAQLEKSRLLSDRFSAERPKGSFSTLEIQRTEQGDSAMYLCASSSGSPGQPQHFGDGTRLSIL.

The chain combines TRBV6-1 with TRBJ2-2, with 8 bases fitting TRBD1. This CDR3 is built from 14 residues. Germline CDR1 and CDR2: MNHNS and SASEGT. With 6 bases clipped from V and 3 bases from J, the junction kept 3 bases outside the gene matches. This CDR3 reads CASRLQGDTGELFF. The CDR3 DNA follows: TGTGCCAGCAGACTACAGGGGGACACCGGGGAGCTGTTTTTT.